This is a list of T cell receptor beta chains from one sample in a study of T cells in localized non-small cell lung cancer. Profiling relied on immunoSEQ multiplex PCR, and the TCRdb table lists in-frame clones only, not all of them. The sample lists 20,000 or so clones, 70% to 90% occurring once. Sequenced here: peripheral blood, sampled before any cancer treatment. Every receptor here comes from a male donor aged 60 or over with stage I squamous cell lung carcinoma. CDR3s include the opening cysteine and the closing phenylalanine or tryptophan. D genes are given only for firm matches. Part of the rows lack a size; the others show once, few, many or a class for expanded clones.

>NA|TRBV28|NA|TRBJ1-4|14
TGTGCCAGCGTGAGCGGGGTCCGAAGGGAAAAACTGTTTTTT
CASVSGVRREKLFF
>NA|TRBV20-1|NA|TRBJ1-2|11
TGCAGTGCTAGTAGACAGGATGGCTACACCTTC
CSASRQDGYTF
>few|TRBV19|TRBD1|TRBJ1-2|15
TGTGCCAGTAGTCTAACAGGGGGCGGTGGCTATGGCTACACCTTC
CASSLTGGGGYGYTF
>NA|TRBV29-1|TRBD1|TRBJ1-2|15
TGCAGCGTCCCGGGACAGGGGGCTCTCAACTATGGCTACACCTTC
CSVPGQGALNYGYTF
>NA|TRBV18|NA|TRBJ1-5|16
TGTGCCAGCTCACCACCAGGAACGGGTACAGGGCAGCCCCAGCATTTT
CASSPPGTGTGQPQHF
>NA|TRBV19|NA|TRBJ1-5|16
TGTGCCAGTAGTATAAGGATTTTCTATAGCAATCAGCCCCAGCATTTT
CASSIRIFYSNQPQHF
>NA|TRBV18|NA|TRBJ1-1|16
TGTGCCAGCTCACCACAAGCCGGGAGGCCGAGCACTGAAGCTTTCTTT
CASSPQAGRPSTEAFF
>once|TRBV5-4|TRBD1|TRBJ2-2|14
TGTGCCAGCAGGTCCAGACAGGGAACCGGGGAGCTGTTTTTT
CASRSRQGTGELFF
>NA|TRBV2|NA|TRBJ2-1|14
TGTGCCAGCAGCAAGGGGCAGCTTAACAATGAGCAGTTCTTC
CASSKGQLNNEQFF
>few|TRBV29-1|TRBD1|TRBJ1-1|10
TGCAGCGTTGCGGGACAGGAAGCTTTCTTT
CSVAGQEAFF
>NA|TRBV9|NA|TRBJ2-5|13
TGTGCCAGCAGCTCCTCCCCCCCCGAGACCCAGTACTTC
CASSSSPPETQYF
>NA|TRBV7-9|NA|TRBJ2-1|14
TGTGCCAGCAGCTTAACGGAGGGTAGCAATGAGCAGTTCTTC
CASSLTEGSNEQFF
>NA|TRBV27|TRBD1|TRBJ2-5|14
TGTGCCAGCAGTTTAGCAGGGGGCAGCGACCTCCACTACTTC
CASSLAGGSDLHYF
>NA|TRBV7-3|NA|TRBJ1-1|13
TGTGCCAGCAGCTGGGATGGGTGGGCTGAAGCTTTCTTT
CASSWDGWAEAFF
>NA|TRBV6-5|NA|TRBJ2-5|13
TGTGCCAGCAGTCGCGGGTTCCAAGAGACCCAGTACTTC
CASSRGFQETQYF
>NA|TRBV5-4|TRBD1|TRBJ2-7|15
TGTGCCAGCAGCTTCCGGGACAGGGTCTCCTACGAGCAGTACTTC
CASSFRDRVSYEQYF
>NA|TRBV6-6|NA|TRBJ1-2|12
TGTGCCAGCCGCCAGGGCGACTATGGCTACACCTTC
CASRQGDYGYTF
>NA|TRBV2|NA|TRBJ2-7|10
TGTGCCAGCAAAGGTTACGAGCAGTACTTC
CASKGYEQYF
>NA|TRBV27|NA|TRBJ1-3|16
TGTGCCAGCAGTTTAGGCCAGCCACCCTCTGGAAACACCATATATTTT
CASSLGQPPSGNTIYF
>NA|TRBV7-2|TRBD2|TRBJ2-6|17
TGTGCCAGCAGTTTAGCGGGGGGTAGCTCTGGGGCCAACGTCCTGACTTTC
CASSLAGGSSGANVLTF
>NA|TRBV9|TRBD1|TRBJ1-3|19
TGTGCCAGCAGCGTTCGGGACAGGGGTACCTCACGTAGTGGAAACACCATATATTTT
CASSVRDRGTSRSGNTIYF
>NA|TRBV10-2|NA|TRBJ1-5|18
TGCGCCATCTTATTTAGGGGAGACTCTCCCTCGGGGAATCAGCCCCAGCATTTT
CAILFRGDSPSGNQPQHF
>NA|TRBV10-3|NA|TRBJ1-6|12
TGTGCCATCAGTGATGAGTCGGGACCCCTCCACTTT
CAISDESGPLHF
>NA|TRBV10-3|NA|TRBJ1-1|13
TGTGCCATCAGTGAACCGGAGAACACTGAAGCTTTCTTT
CAISEPENTEAFF
>NA|TRBV4-2|NA|TRBJ2-7|16
TGTGCCAGCAGCCAAGAACGGCAGGGCCCGAGCTACGAGCAGTACTTC
CASSQERQGPSYEQYF
>NA|TRBV5-1|NA|TRBJ2-5|14
TGCGCCAGCAGCAGCCTCGGGCCGGAAGAGACCCAGTACTTC
CASSSLGPEETQYF
>NA|TRBV9|NA|TRBJ2-1|14
TGTGCCAGCAGCGTCGCAGGGTCGTGGAATGAGCAGTTCTTC
CASSVAGSWNEQFF
>NA|TRBV27|NA|TRBJ1-3|16
TGTGCCAGCAGTTTAAGTAGCGCTTTCTCTGGAAACACCATATATTTT
CASSLSSAFSGNTIYF
>NA|TRBV10-3|TRBD1|TRBJ1-1|14
TGTGCCATCAGTGTAGGACAGGGCCCCACTGAAGCTTTCTTT
CAISVGQGPTEAFF
>NA|TRBV6-1|NA|TRBJ1-6|15
TGTGCCAGCAAGGACAGACAAATTCCGGGGTCACCCCTCCACTTT
CASKDRQIPGSPLHF
>NA|TRBV29-1|TRBD1|TRBJ2-3|12
TGCAGCGGAGGACAGGTCACAGATACGCAGTATTTT
CSGGQVTDTQYF
>once|TRBV9|TRBD1|TRBJ2-1|15
TGTGCCAGCAGCGCAGAGGGACAGGGGATCGATGAGCAGTTCTTC
CASSAEGQGIDEQFF
>once|TRBV7-2|NA|TRBJ1-1|14
TGTGCCAGCAGCTTAACAGGGCAAACTCTGGAAGCTTTCTTT
CASSLTGQTLEAFF
>NA|TRBV7-8|TRBD1|TRBJ1-1|14
TGTGCCAGCAGAGCCGGGACAGCCAACACTGAAGCTTTCTTT
CASRAGTANTEAFF
>NA|TRBV19|TRBD2|TRBJ2-3|16
TGTGCCAGTAGTCCTCGGGGGGGAGCTAGCACAGATACGCAGTATTTT
CASSPRGGASTDTQYF
>NA|TRBV6-5|TRBD1|TRBJ1-2|15
TGTGCCAGCAGTTTCCCGGGACAGGGAGTAGATGGCTACACCTTC
CASSFPGQGVDGYTF
>NA|TRBV12-5|NA|TRBJ2-3|11
TGTGCTAGTGGTTATACGGAGACGCAGTATTTT
CASGYTETQYF